This T cell receptor beta chain was observed in a study of T cells in Graves' hyperthyroidism and ophthalmopathy. Background on the study: Before any treatment, at initial diagnosis, peripheral blood was collected.

The CDR3 extends over 14 amino acids. The ends were cut back, 2 bases at V and 5 bases at J, with 12 bases in the middle. The germline V gene encodes CDR1 ENHRY and CDR2 SYGVKD. This clonotype has a count of ten or more. Regions amplified from RNA transcripts were the TCR beta CDR3 regions. With the HTBI primer set, the TCR CDR3 went through a first round of RT-PCR. TCRdb called the multiplex PCR reads again in MiXCR, with one record for every CDR3 protein. The table includes a few hundred thousand distinct CDR3 sequences, 15% to 20% detected once. The clonotype comes from a woman younger than 30 with Graves' hyperthyroidism. J is TRBJ1-2 and V is TRBV10-3; a possible D gene is TRBD1 (6 bases). The material sequenced was blood. In DNA, the CDR3 is TGTGCCATCAGTGAGCAAGGGGGGAGATATGGCTACACCTTC. Translated: CAISEQGGRYGYTF.